This passage covers 8 T cell receptor beta chains from one sample sequenced in a study of cytotoxic CD8 clonotypes in ibrutinib-treated CLL. Produced via immunoSEQ multiplex PCR; TCRdb's table is partial and in-frame only. The sample yields about 68,000 clones, around 68% seen once. Specimen: PBMCs, collected after 12 months of ibrutinib treatment. These receptors all stem from a human donor with chronic lymphocytic leukemia.

This chain uses TRBV5-4 with TRBJ1-1; D uncertain. Germline CDR1 is SGHNT and CDR2 is YYREEE (reference sequence). The length of the CDR3 is 14 residues. Trimming left V 0 bases short and J 1 base short, with 7 bases between. The CDR3 is CASSLVGQNTEAFF. The DNA for the CDR3 is TGTGCCAGCAGCTTGGTCGGCCAGAACACTGAAGCTTTCTTT.

V is TRBV5-1 and J is TRBJ1-4, with D tentatively TRBD1 (5 bases). The V end was cut by 0 bases, the J end by 6 bases, with 9 bases between. CDR1 and CDR2 (germline): SGHRS, YFSETQ. CDR3 length: 14 amino acids. CDR3 nucleotides: TGCGCCAGCAGCTTGGAAGGGGTGGATGAAAAACTGTTTTTT. Translating gives CASSLEGVDEKLFF.

CDR3 bases: TGTGCCAGCAGCTTAGAAGGGGGAGGCAATCAGCCCCAGCATTTT. Protein: CASSLEGGGNQPQHF. The chain is built from TRBV7-2 and TRBJ1-5; D may be TRBD1 (6 bases). Looked up from germline, CDR1 is SGHTA and CDR2 is FQGNSA. The CDR3 totals 15 residues. V was shortened by 1 base and J by 2 bases, with 9 bases between the two germline ends.

This sequence joins TRBV19 and TRBJ1-1, with TRBD1 matching 11 bases. CDR3 size: 16 residues. J gave up 2 bases and V 3 bases, and 5 bases lay outside the gene matches. The germline CDR1 and CDR2 sequences are LNHDA and SQIVND (reference sequence). As DNA, the CDR3 is TGTGCCAGTAGTATCCGGGACAGGGGGACAAACACTGAAGCTTTCTTT. Protein: CASSIRDRGTNTEAFF.

The sample holds a few counts of this clone. The chain employs TRBV6-5 and TRBJ2-7; D gene ambiguous. V was trimmed by 5 bases and J by 7 bases, leaving 18 bases between them. Germline V gives CDR1 MNHEY, CDR2 SVGAGI. The CDR3 runs 14 residues. The CDR3 loop is CASSPMSGLGEQYF. CDR3 coding DNA: TGTGCCAGCAGTCCGATGTCAGGCCTGGGGGAGCAGTACTTC.

This chain connects TRBV9 to TRBJ2-2; 12 bases fit TRBD1. V lost 4 bases and J lost 2; bases outside the gene matches: 3. This CDR3 comprises 16 residues. The V gene's germline CDR1 is SGDLS and CDR2 YYNGEE. The CDR3 reads CASSRDRGLNTGELFF. The CDR3 DNA reads TGTGCCAGCAGCCGGGACAGGGGGCTTAACACCGGGGAGCTGTTTTTT.

The V call is TRBV28, the J call TRBJ2-7; the D gene is possibly TRBD1 (7 bases). Trimming left V 0 bases short and J 4 bases short, with 16 bases between. Germline CDR1 reads MDHEN; CDR2 reads SYDVKM. The CDR3 is made up of 16 amino acids. The CDR3 is CASSLWAGGLRYEQYF. CDR3 DNA sequence: TGTGCCAGCAGTTTATGGGCAGGGGGGTTGAGGTACGAGCAGTACTTC.

CDR3 protein: CASAIPLSPLHF. The CDR3 DNA reads as TGTGCATCGGCTATTCCCCTCTCACCCCTCCACTTT. The chain links TRBV11-2 to TRBJ1-6; D is undetermined. Germline assignment: CDR1 SGHAT and CDR2 FQNNGV. This CDR3 is built from 12 residues.